This T cell receptor (beta chain) was identified in a study of shared clonotypes between healthy human individuals (dated by TCRdb to the early 2020s). About the full investigation: The cohort comprised a couple of women and a few men aged 18 to 49 years. To increase sequencing depth and limit assay-specific biases, TCR repertoire library preparation and sequencing were carried out by different laboratories using diverse techniques. For each donor, CD4 naive and CD4 memory were each run on three plates, CD8 naive on two plates, and CD8 memory on one plate. Each donor's leukapheresis produced roughly between roughly 0.85 and 10 billion PBMCs. The study deeply sequenced blood TCR repertoires of about five healthy adults to estimate repertoire size and the extent of clonotype sharing between individuals.

In regard to this clone: This clone's antigen is unknown. Base-call qualities are not available, and no considerably larger clone is one nucleotide away. This sample includes further DNA sequences coding for the same CDR3.

General study outcomes and caveats: About 4.5% of naive CD4, around 4% of naive CD8, 2.3% of memory CD4, and about 0.4% of memory CD8 clonotypes were shared across a few donors. Naive subsets generally had larger estimated clonotype richness than memory subsets. Compared with non-shared clonotypes, the clonotypes found in all four sorted-subset donors had higher generation probabilities. Incomplete sequencing was indicated by rarefaction of sorted-subset datasets, despite the large sequencing depth. Because the study included a small number of donors, the genetic and exposure-history diversity represented was limited. Only blood was sampled, and tissue TCR repertoires likely differ from those in blood. Pairwise subsampling led to the expectation that sequencing depth would affect the degree of clonotype sharing among donors.

Donors were healthy HIV-negative adults with no recently reported acute infections or vaccinations. All donors were Caucasian adults living in Nashville, Tennessee, USA. CD8 memory samples were composed of magnetically selected CD45RO+ cells combined with CCR7-negative CD45RA+ effector memory (TemRA) cells. Blood was collected by leukapheresis, and PBMCs were isolated by Ficoll-Histopaque density gradient centrifugation and then cryopreserved in liquid nitrogen vapor phase. Purity and quantity of every magnetically sorted T cell population were checked by analytical flow cytometry. From each sorted fraction, genomic DNA was isolated and quantified by UV absorbance on a Nanodrop 2000c. The CDR3 spans 15 residues, from the cysteine through the phenylalanine. CDR3 DNA is the only sequence kept; it has 45 bases, read in frame from the first base. CDR1 is given as MNHEY and CDR2 as SMNVEV, both from the germline V gene (reference sequence). Trimming removed 6 bases from V and 0 bases from J, leaving 12 bases between the germline ends.

TCR CDR3 regions were amplified from genomic DNA by multiplex PCR using the deep immunoSEQ assay. Genomic DNA extracted from each cell subset was distributed evenly over all wells of several immunoSEQ 96-well plates, and each plate served as one replicate. For sorted subsets, 150 to 250 ng genomic DNA, equal to some 30,000 T cell genomes, was loaded into each replicate PCR. Purified libraries were quantified with a Qubit 3.0 fluorometer, sized on a Bioanalyzer 2100, and re-quantified with the KAPA Library Quantification kit. Every immunoSEQ 96-well plate was sequenced on a separate single-read 150-cycle Illumina NextSeq 550 flow cell. The paper's data handling went like this. Because the immunoSEQ output included only junctional sequences and no quality scores, the filtering could not be the same as the filtering used for full-length reads. Sequences were annotated with PyIR, a Python wrapper for IgBLAST v1.9, using IMGT germline references to assign V/J genes and CDR3. Any read was removed if the V/J assignment was weak (E-value above 1e-6), the CDR3 was missing, or the read contained stop codons, out-of-frame junctions, or ambiguous translated residues. V3J clonotypes were defined as sequences sharing the same inferred V gene, J gene, and CDR3 amino acid sequence. To compute the percentage overlap between repertoires, the number of shared unique clonotypes was divided by the size of the smaller repertoire. Richness of each repertoire was evaluated using RTK rarefaction, the Chao1 estimator, and Recon v2.1 estimates of unobserved clonotypes. Generation probabilities were computed with OLGA for all TCRbeta clonotypes obtained by the gDNA method from a handful of donors. Imported from immuneACCESS, the table was reduced by TCRdb to in-frame sequences with V and J called. These copies leave out some clones; in studies compared against another copy, an unresolved V gene accounts for under half, and the cause of the remainder is not known. Clonal size and the V and J genes are those of that table, whereas D and trimming came from the DNA. The sample profile shows around 690,000 clones; roughly 88% of them were found once. Jointly, the top ten make up about 34% of the sample.

The receptor's source is a young man in good health. Some clones in this sample may be carry-over from other donors' samples. Recombination connected TRBV27 to TRBJ2-1, with TRBD1 tentatively as D gene (6 bases match). Material for sequencing was memory CD8+ T cells from PBMCs. The sample's cell subset or site label is to be understood as: CD45RO+ cells pooled with CCR7-negative TemRA cells. At the DNA level, the sequence is TGTGCCAGCAGCCTAACAGGGAGCTCCTACAATGAGCAGTTCTTC. Its amino acids are CASSLTGSSYNEQFF.